This TCR beta chain is from a study of PD-1 blockade in classical Hodgkin lymphoma. In the study overall: A 3 mg/kg intravenous dose of nivolumab was received by patients every 2 weeks.

Germline values: CDR1 MGHDK, CDR2 SYGVNS. Trimming pared 4 bases from V and 4 bases from J, leaving 14 bases between. The CDR3 spans 15 residues. Study observations and caveats: Patients starting nivolumab less than 1 year after ASCT had lower diversity and were excluded from later analyses.

The protocol was immunoSEQ multiplex PCR, while the TCRdb copy is restricted to in-frame clones and leaves out a portion. The sample consists of 70,000 or so clones, 60% to 80% of them appearing once. About this clone: What it binds is unknown.

Each patient's relapse followed autologous stem cell transplantation, and brentuximab vedotin exposure varied. The J gene is TRBJ1-3, the V gene TRBV25-1, with a possible D match to TRBD1 (6 bases). The sample consisted of peripheral blood mononuclear cells (PBMCs), taken before the second cycle of nivolumab. This clonotype originated in a human donor with classical Hodgkin lymphoma. The CDR3 sequence is CASSVQAGGGNTIYF. Written as DNA, the CDR3 is TGTGCCAGCAGTGTACAGGCTGGGGGCGGAAACACCATATATTTT.